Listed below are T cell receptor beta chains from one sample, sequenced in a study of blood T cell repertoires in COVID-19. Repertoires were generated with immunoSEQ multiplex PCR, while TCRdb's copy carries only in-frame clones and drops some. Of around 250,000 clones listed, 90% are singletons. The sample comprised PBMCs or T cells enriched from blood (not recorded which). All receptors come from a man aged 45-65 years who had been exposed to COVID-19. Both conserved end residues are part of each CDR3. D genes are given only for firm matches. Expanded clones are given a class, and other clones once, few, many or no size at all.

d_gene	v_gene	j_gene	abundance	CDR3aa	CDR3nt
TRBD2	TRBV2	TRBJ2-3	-	CASSEALAGAGTDTQYF	TGTGCCAGCAGTGAGGCCCTAGCGGGAGCAGGGACAGATACGCAGTATTTT
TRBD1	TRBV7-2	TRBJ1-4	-	CASSPRQGDEKLFF	TGTGCCAGCAGCCCCCGCCAGGGGGATGAAAAACTGTTTTTT
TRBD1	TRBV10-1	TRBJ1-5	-	CASPTGVGQPQHF	TGCGCCAGCCCGACAGGGGTTGGGCAGCCCCAGCATTTT
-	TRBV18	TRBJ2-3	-	CASSPQGLTDTQYF	TGTGCCAGCTCACCACAGGGACTCACAGATACGCAGTATTTT
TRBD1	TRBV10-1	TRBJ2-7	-	CASSPDGTGVSYEQYF	TGCGCCAGCAGCCCGGATGGGACAGGCGTCTCCTACGAGCAGTACTTC
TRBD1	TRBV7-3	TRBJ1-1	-	CASSLTGGDTEAFF	TGTGCCAGCAGCTTGACAGGGGGAGACACTGAAGCTTTCTTT
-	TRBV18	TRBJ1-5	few	CASSPLGGVQPQHF	TGTGCCAGCTCACCCCTTGGGGGGGTTCAGCCCCAGCATTTT
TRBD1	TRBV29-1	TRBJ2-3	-	CSVSTGVADTQYF	TGCAGCGTCTCGACAGGGGTGGCAGATACGCAGTATTTT
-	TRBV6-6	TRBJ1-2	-	CASSYSQGSYGYTF	TGTGCCAGCAGTTACTCGCAGGGAAGCTATGGCTACACCTTC
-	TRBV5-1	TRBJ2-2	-	CASKYLSDTGELFF	TGCGCCAGCAAATATTTGAGTGACACCGGGGAGCTGTTTTTT
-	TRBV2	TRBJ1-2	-	CASSEYRASAGYTF	TGTGCCAGCAGTGAGTACAGGGCCTCTGCGGGCTACACCTTC
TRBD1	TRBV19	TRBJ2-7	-	CASSITGVSYEQYF	TGTGCCAGTAGTATAACAGGGGTGAGCTACGAGCAGTACTTC
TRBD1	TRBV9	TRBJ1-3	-	CASSSGGSSGNTIYF	TGTGCCAGCAGCTCAGGGGGCTCCTCTGGAAACACCATATATTTT
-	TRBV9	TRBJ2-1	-	CASSVLGGNEQFF	TGTGCCAGCAGCGTTCTGGGGGGCAATGAGCAGTTCTTC
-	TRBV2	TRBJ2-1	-	CASRKSLTPYNEQFF	TGTGCCAGCAGGAAATCCCTAACCCCCTACAATGAGCAGTTCTTC
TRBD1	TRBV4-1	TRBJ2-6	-	CASSPPGTAGANVLTF	TGCGCCAGCAGCCCACCCGGGACAGCTGGGGCCAACGTCCTGACTTTC
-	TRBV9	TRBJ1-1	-	CASSVGGVNTEAFF	TGTGCCAGCAGCGTAGGGGGAGTGAACACTGAAGCTTTCTTT
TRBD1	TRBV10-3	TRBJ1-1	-	CAAGTGYSEAFF	TGTGCCGCGGGGACAGGGTACTCTGAAGCTTTCTTT
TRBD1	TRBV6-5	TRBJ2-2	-	CASSFRDSRTGELFF	TGTGCCAGCAGTTTCCGGGACAGCAGGACCGGGGAGCTGTTTTTT
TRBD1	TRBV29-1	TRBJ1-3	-	CSVEEDGQGFYTIYF	TGCAGCGTTGAAGAGGACGGACAGGGGTTTTACACCATATATTTT
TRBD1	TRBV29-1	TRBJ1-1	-	CSVEGELRTGNTEAFF	TGCAGCGTTGAGGGGGAATTGAGGACAGGCAACACTGAAGCTTTCTTT
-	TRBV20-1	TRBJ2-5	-	CSAILQETQYF	TGCAGTGCTATTCTACAGGAGACCCAGTACTTC
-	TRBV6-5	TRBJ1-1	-	CASSYSTGVTEAFF	TGTGCCAGCAGTTACTCCACCGGGGTCACTGAAGCTTTCTTT
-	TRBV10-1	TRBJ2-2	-	CASRKDLNTGELFF	TGCGCCAGCAGAAAGGACTTGAACACCGGGGAGCTGTTTTTT
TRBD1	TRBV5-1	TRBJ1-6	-	CASSYTGTGESPLHF	TGCGCCAGCAGCTATACCGGGACAGGGGAATCACCCCTCCACTTT
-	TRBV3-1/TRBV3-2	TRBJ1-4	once	CASSQNRAYEKLFF	TGTGCCAGCAGCCAGAACCGAGCTTATGAAAAACTGTTTTTT
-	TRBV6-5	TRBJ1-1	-	CASTPPAVGGEAFF	TGTGCCAGTACCCCCCCCGCCGTCGGTGGTGAAGCTTTCTTT
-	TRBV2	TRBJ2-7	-	CASSEGARGYYEQYF	TGTGCCAGCAGTGAAGGGGCCAGGGGATACTACGAGCAGTACTTC
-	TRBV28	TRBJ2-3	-	CASSLGGITDTQYF	TGTGCCAGCAGTTTAGGGGGGATCACAGATACGCAGTATTTT
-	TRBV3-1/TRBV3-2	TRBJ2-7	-	CASSHLESSYEQYF	TGTGCCAGCAGCCATCTCGAGAGCTCCTACGAGCAGTACTTC
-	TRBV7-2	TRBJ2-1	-	CASSPRARISSYNEQFF	TGTGCCAGCAGCCCCCGAGCCCGAATTAGCTCCTACAATGAGCAGTTCTTC
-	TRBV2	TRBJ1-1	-	CASTYQNTEAFF	TGTGCCAGCACCTACCAGAACACTGAAGCTTTCTTT
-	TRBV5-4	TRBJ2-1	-	CASSPTSSYNEQFF	TGTGCCAGCAGTCCCACTAGCTCCTACAATGAGCAGTTCTTC
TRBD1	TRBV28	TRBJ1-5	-	CASSFPARGTQPQHF	TGTGCCAGCAGTTTCCCGGCCAGGGGGACTCAGCCCCAGCATTTT
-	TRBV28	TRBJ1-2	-	CASRLNRAGGYTF	TGTGCCAGCAGATTAAACAGGGCCGGAGGCTACACCTTC
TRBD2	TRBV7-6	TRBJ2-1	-	CASSSAGGRIYNEQFF	TGTGCCAGCAGCTCCGCTGGCGGGAGGATATACAATGAGCAGTTCTTC
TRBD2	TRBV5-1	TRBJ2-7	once	CASSLTSGGSHEQYF	TGCGCCAGCAGCTTGACCAGCGGGGGGTCCCACGAGCAGTACTTC
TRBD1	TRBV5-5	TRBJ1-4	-	CASSRGQGATNEKLFF	TGTGCCAGCAGCCGCGGACAGGGGGCAACTAATGAAAAACTGTTTTTT
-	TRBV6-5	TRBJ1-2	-	CASSPAGVYGYTF	TGTGCCAGCAGCCCCGCAGGGGTCTATGGCTACACCTTC
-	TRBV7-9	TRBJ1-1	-	CASSSYLNTEAFF	TGTGCCAGCAGCTCCTACTTGAACACTGAAGCTTTCTTT
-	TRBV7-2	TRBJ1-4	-	CASSLTAGSDEKLFF	TGTGCCAGCAGCTTAACAGCAGGGTCCGATGAAAAACTGTTTTTT
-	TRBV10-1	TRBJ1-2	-	CASTPGRKPLPNYGYTF	TGCGCCAGCACCCCAGGTAGAAAACCGCTCCCTAACTATGGCTACACCTTC
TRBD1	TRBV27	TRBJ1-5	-	CASSLSDRAQPQHF	TGTGCCAGCAGTTTATCTGACAGGGCTCAGCCCCAGCATTTT
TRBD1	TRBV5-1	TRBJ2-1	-	CASSLMGQGAHNEQFF	TGCGCCAGCAGCTTGATGGGACAGGGGGCCCACAATGAGCAGTTCTTC
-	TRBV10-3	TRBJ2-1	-	CAISEGRDPTSYNEQFF	TGTGCCATCAGTGAAGGGCGGGACCCAACCTCCTACAATGAGCAGTTCTTC
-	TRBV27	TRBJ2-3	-	CASSRLGPGIGPDTQYF	TGTGCCAGCAGTCGCCTGGGCCCAGGGATAGGCCCAGATACGCAGTATTTT
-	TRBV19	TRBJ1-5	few	CASSKRQDSNQPQHF	TGTGCCAGTAGTAAAAGACAGGATAGCAATCAGCCCCAGCATTTT
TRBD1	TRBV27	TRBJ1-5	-	CASRPDRGFSNQPQHF	TGTGCCAGCAGACCCGACAGGGGTTTTAGCAATCAGCCCCAGCATTTT
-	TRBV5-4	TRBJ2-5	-	CASSHRLVQETQYF	TGTGCCAGCAGCCACAGACTAGTGCAAGAGACCCAGTACTTC
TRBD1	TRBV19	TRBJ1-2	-	CASSIWTGHYGYTF	TGTGCCAGTAGTATCTGGACAGGACACTATGGCTACACCTTC
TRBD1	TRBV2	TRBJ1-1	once	CASSDPGQGGFEAFF	TGTGCCAGCAGTGATCCGGGACAGGGTGGTTTTGAAGCTTTCTTT